This record concerns one T cell receptor (beta chain) sequence. As yet, its antigen is unknown. The source of the sample is a study of beta chain features in type 1 diabetes. Notes on the study in general: Among patients with Type 1 diabetes, TCRB CDR3s were moderately but significantly shorter in every one of the four CD4+ subsets.

The authors reverse transcribed all of the isolated RNA, so sequencing captured expressed TCRB transcripts. Using immunoSEQ multiplex PCR, the repertoire was profiled, and TCRdb retains in-frame clones only, with some absent. The table shows a few hundred thousand clones, with around 24% occurring only once. The receptor was derived from a woman aged 30 to 39 with type 1 diabetes. The sequencing input was naive CD4+ T cells from blood.

The CDR3 loop is CASSLTGQGTTEAFF. The CDR3 DNA reads as TGTGCCAGCAGCTTAACGGGACAGGGGACCACTGAAGCTTTCTTT. The rearrangement uses TRBV7-3 and TRBJ1-1, with 10 bases aligning to TRBD1. CDR3 length: 15 amino acids. Germline V gene data show CDR1 as SGHTA and CDR2 as FQGTGA. Trimming cost V 0 bases and J 4 bases; bases outside gene matches: 2.